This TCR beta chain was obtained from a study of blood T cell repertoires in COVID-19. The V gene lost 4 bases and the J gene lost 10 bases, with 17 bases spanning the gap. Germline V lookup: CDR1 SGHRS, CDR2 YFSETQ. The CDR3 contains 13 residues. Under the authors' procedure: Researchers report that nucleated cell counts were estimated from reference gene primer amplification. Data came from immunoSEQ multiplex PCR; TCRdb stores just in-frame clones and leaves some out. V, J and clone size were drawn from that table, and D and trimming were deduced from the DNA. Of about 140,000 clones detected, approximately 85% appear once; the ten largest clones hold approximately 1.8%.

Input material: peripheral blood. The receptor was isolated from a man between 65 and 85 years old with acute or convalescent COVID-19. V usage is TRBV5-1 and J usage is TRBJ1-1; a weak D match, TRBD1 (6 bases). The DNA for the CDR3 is TGCGCCAGCAGCCCCCCCGAGGGGGTTGTAGCTTTCTTT. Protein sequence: CASSPPEGVVAFF.